This T cell receptor beta chain was sequenced in a study of T cells in Graves' hyperthyroidism and ophthalmopathy. V was cut by 1 base and J by 6 bases, with 12 bases left in between. This CDR3 is 15 amino acids long. From germline, CDR1 is SGHVS and CDR2 FQNEAQ. Amplification yielded TCR beta CDR3 regions, with RNA transcripts as the source. First-round RT-PCR targeting the TCR CDR3 was performed with the HTBI primer set. Via MiXCR, TCRdb re-called the multiplex PCR reads, giving one row per CDR3 protein. The data contain about 840,000 distinct CDR3 sequences, over 35% of them singletons. The chain has TRBV7-8 and TRBJ2-2; D unresolved. The sequenced sample was blood. The clonotype comes from a man between 18 and 35 years old with Graves' hyperthyroidism. As DNA, the CDR3 is TGTGCCAGCAGCTTAGAAGTGAATTTCGCCGGGGAGCTGTTTTTT. This sequence encodes CASSLEVNFAGELFF.